The clone carrying this T cell receptor beta chain was detected many times. Molecular barcoding with unique molecular identifiers was used for the TCRbeta library. TCRdb passed the PCR reads through MiXCR, listing each CDR3 protein once. The table records under 5,500 distinct CDR3 sequences, about 25% of them present only once. This specimen comes from a study of T-cell reconstitution after alpha-beta-depleted transplantation in children. Trimming took off 4 bases at V and 9 bases at J, with 15 bases between the two ends. Germline loops: CDR1 SEHNR, CDR2 FQNEAQ (reference sequence). The CDR3 has 14 amino acids.

This chain connects TRBV7-9 to TRBJ1-4; D remains unclear. Specimen: PBMCs, mostly from graft donor cells, collected 60 days after TCRalphabeta/CD19-depleted stem cell transplant. This sequence originates from a boy in the first two years of life who had a stem cell transplant for SCID, so the T cells may come from the graft donor. The CDR3 here is CASSSRRLAKKLFF. In nucleotides, the CDR3 is TGTGCCAGCAGCTCGCGGAGACTGGCCAAAAAACTGTTTTTT.